In this sample, the clone carrying this T cell receptor (beta chain) turned up a few times. The antigen is unknown. The sample originates from a study of T-cell memory formation after mild COVID-19. Study background: In these data, TCR clusters were largely donor specific.

Study findings and constraints: CD4+ clones that contracted lay mainly in CM and EM; CD8+ ones lay in EMRA.

MiXCR was run by TCRdb on the 5' RACE reads, yielding one entry per CDR3 protein. The sample lists 210,000 or so distinct CDR3 sequences; under 12% were seen once. The ends were cut back, 4 bases at V and 0 bases at J, with 9 bases in the middle. The CDR3 extends over 14 amino acids. The V gene's germline CDR1 is SGHDN and CDR2 FVKESK. This receptor was obtained from a man between 18 and 35 years old who had mild COVID-19 (a few samples of this study predate the infection). Cell type and time point are not known. Sequencing input: PBMCs or a T cell subset sorted from them (not recorded which). This chain joins TRBV14 and TRBJ1-1; no clear D gene. CDR3: CASSPMGLNTEAFF. The DNA for the CDR3 is TGTGCCAGCAGCCCCATGGGGTTGAACACTGAAGCTTTCTTT.